A selection of T cell receptor beta chains follows, all from one sample in a study of T cell repertoires in cytomegalovirus infection. Each CDR3 protein gets one entry after TCRdb re-called the reads with MiXCR. The sample holds more than 650,000 distinct CDR3 sequences, less than 40% seen once. Sequencing was done on a sample of PBMCs. Receptors were obtained from a human donor in good health (CMV status not recorded). Some clones in this sample may be carry-over from other donors' samples. The CDR3 runs from the conserved cysteine through the conserved F or W. The D gene is left open where the match is weak. Size is omitted from some rows. Given values are once, few, many or a class for expanded clones.

TGTGCCAGTAGTATAGACAGGGGTGGGAGCACAGATACGCAGTATTTT | CASSIDRGGSTDTQYF | few | 16 | . | TRBJ2-3 | TRBV19
TGTGCCAGCAGCCAAGGGGGGCTGATTACAGATACGCAGTATTTT | CASSQGGLITDTQYF | few | 15 | . | TRBJ2-3 | TRBV4-2
TGTGCTAGTGGTCCCCGAGCCAATGAGCAGTTCTTC | CASGPRANEQFF | . | 12 | . | TRBJ2-1 | TRBV12-5
TGTGCCACCAGTAGGGACAGGAGCAATCAGCCCCAGCATTTT | CATSRDRSNQPQHF | few | 14 | TRBD1 | TRBJ1-5 | TRBV24-1
TGTGCCAGCAGCACCACCCCGACGGGGGGGCGCGGGTGGACTGAAGCTTTCTTT | CASSTTPTGGRGWTEAFF | few | 18 | . | TRBJ1-1 | TRBV7-6
TGTGCCAGCAGCTTAGACGGGGGGGAGACCCAGTACTTC | CASSLDGGETQYF | few | 13 | TRBD2 | TRBJ2-5 | TRBV7-9
TGCGCCAGCAGCCAAGATCGAATTCGGCCTGGCTACACCTTC | CASSQDRIRPGYTF | many | 14 | . | TRBJ1-2 | TRBV4-1
TGTGCCAGCAAGCGGGAGGAGGTAACCTACGAGCAGTACTTC | CASKREEVTYEQYF | many | 14 | TRBD2 | TRBJ2-7 | TRBV28
TGTGCCAGCAGCTGGGACAGGGGCCCCCAAGAGACCCAGTACTTC | CASSWDRGPQETQYF | . | 15 | TRBD1 | TRBJ2-5 | TRBV7-2
TGTGCCAGCAGCTTCAAGGGAGGTGAAGAGACCCAGTACTTC | CASSFKGGEETQYF | many | 14 | . | TRBJ2-5 | TRBV7-9
TGTGCCAGCAGTCTTACAGGGGGCAACAATGAGCAGTTCTTC | CASSLTGGNNEQFF | few | 14 | TRBD1 | TRBJ2-1 | TRBV27
TGTGCCAGCAGTTTATGCTGCGGGAGGGCCCCCGGGGAGCTGTTTTTT | CASSLCCGRAPGELFF | few | 16 | TRBD2 | TRBJ2-2 | TRBV28
TGTGCCAGCAGCTCCAGGACCTACGACAGGGGTAGGCGGGAGACCCAGTACTTC | CASSSRTYDRGRRETQYF | . | 18 | TRBD1 | TRBJ2-5 | TRBV11-2
TGTGCCAGCAGCCCTGGACAGGGGCTTAACTATGGCTACACCTTC | CASSPGQGLNYGYTF | . | 15 | TRBD1 | TRBJ1-2 | TRBV7-9
TGCGCCAGCAGCCAAGACCGGGGATATACTGAAGCTTTCTTT | CASSQDRGYTEAFF | few | 14 | . | TRBJ1-1 | TRBV4-1
TGCAGTGCTAGGAAGGGGGCACCGAACACTGAAGCTTTCTTT | CSARKGAPNTEAFF | . | 14 | TRBD1 | TRBJ1-1 | TRBV20-1
TGTGCCAGCTCACAAACGTTCGGCGAGCAGTACTTC | CASSQTFGEQYF | . | 12 | . | TRBJ2-7 | TRBV18
TGTGCCAGCAGTTACCCGACAGGTGAAGCTTTCTTT | CASSYPTGEAFF | few | 12 | . | TRBJ1-1 | TRBV27
TGCAGCTCTATGGGAGGCAGGAGAGCTGAAGCTTTCTTT | CSSMGGRRAEAFF | . | 13 | . | TRBJ1-1 | TRBV29-1
TGTGCCTGGAAACAGGGCCCTCAAGAGACCCAGTACTTC | CAWKQGPQETQYF | . | 13 | . | TRBJ2-5 | TRBV30
TGTGCCAGCAGCTTACCACCCTTCGGGGACGAGCAGTACTTC | CASSLPPFGDEQYF | few | 14 | . | TRBJ2-7 | TRBV7-2
TGTGCCAGCAGCCCCCGTCCCCCAGGATCGAATAATTCACCCCTCCACTTT | CASSPRPPGSNNSPLHF | . | 17 | . | TRBJ1-6 | TRBV11-2
TGTGCCAGCACCATTATACAGGGCGGGGAGCTGTTTTTT | CASTIIQGGELFF | . | 13 | . | TRBJ2-2 | TRBV2
TGTGCCACCAGTGATTCCGGACTTGGTGGCTACACCTTC | CATSDSGLGGYTF | few | 13 | . | TRBJ1-2 | TRBV24-1
TGCAGTGCTAGTACGCCGCCAAAAGTCACAGATACGCAGTATTTT | CSASTPPKVTDTQYF | . | 15 | . | TRBJ2-3 | TRBV20-1
TGTGCCAGCACCTACGGACTTGAAGCTTTCTTT | CASTYGLEAFF | . | 11 | . | TRBJ1-1 | TRBV6-6
TGTGCCAGCAGTGAAGTGGGCGATCAGCCCCAGCATTTT | CASSEVGDQPQHF | . | 13 | . | TRBJ1-5 | TRBV28
TGTGCCAGCAGATTGGGACAGCTTGGAAACACCATATATTTT | CASRLGQLGNTIYF | once | 14 | TRBD1 | TRBJ1-3 | TRBV6-8
TGTGCCAGCAGCATAGGGGACTCTGGAAACACCATATATTTT | CASSIGDSGNTIYF | few | 14 | . | TRBJ1-3 | TRBV5-3
TGTGCCAGCAGCTTAGGGACAGGGGACGGATACGAGCAGTACTTC | CASSLGTGDGYEQYF | many | 15 | TRBD1 | TRBJ2-7 | TRBV7-2
TGTGCCAGCAGTTACGGGGGGCCCCAAGAGACCCAGTACTTC | CASSYGGPQETQYF | . | 14 | . | TRBJ2-5 | TRBV6-6
TGTGCCAGCAGTGATCAGGGCAGGTCTTCTCAGCCCCAGCATTTT | CASSDQGRSSQPQHF | . | 15 | . | TRBJ1-5 | TRBV6-6
TGTGCCAGCAGTTCATCCCCCCGGGGGCCATCGGGAGCTTTCTTT | CASSSSPRGPSGAFF | . | 15 | . | TRBJ1-1 | TRBV6-1
TGCAGTGCTAGCCCCGGGATGGCGGAGACCCAGTACTTC | CSASPGMAETQYF | few | 13 | . | TRBJ2-5 | TRBV20-1
TGTGCCAGCAGCTTAGTGTCGAGGGGGCTCGTTGGAAACACCATATATTTT | CASSLVSRGLVGNTIYF | few | 17 | TRBD1 | TRBJ1-3 | TRBV7-6
TGTGCCAGTAGTATTGGGACAGGGCCAGGAGGCACTGAAGCTTTCTTT | CASSIGTGPGGTEAFF | . | 16 | TRBD1 | TRBJ1-1 | TRBV19
TGTGCCAGCTCACCAACTCTAAGGGCCGGGGAGCTGTTTTTT | CASSPTLRAGELFF | . | 14 | . | TRBJ2-2 | TRBV18
TGTGCCAGCAGCTCAGCTCCAACCTACGAGCAGTACTTC | CASSSAPTYEQYF | many | 13 | . | TRBJ2-7 | TRBV7-8
TGTGCCAGCAGGGGCACAGCAGCTAATTCACCCCTCCACTTT | CASRGTAANSPLHF | few | 14 | . | TRBJ1-6 | TRBV28
TGTGCCAGCAGCATAATCATAGCGGATTACGAGCAGTACTTC | CASSIIIADYEQYF | few | 14 | . | TRBJ2-7 | TRBV7-8
TGTGCCAGCAGCTTGCGACAGGGCGAGAATGAAAAACTGTTTTTT | CASSLRQGENEKLFF | many | 15 | TRBD1 | TRBJ1-4 | TRBV7-9
TGTGCCAGCCAACGAGGGGGCTCTGAGACCCAGTACTTC | CASQRGGSETQYF | . | 13 | TRBD1 | TRBJ2-5 | TRBV6-1
TGTGCCAGCAGTCCCATGCGGGGTAACTCCTATGGCTACACCTTC | CASSPMRGNSYGYTF | . | 15 | . | TRBJ1-2 | TRBV27
TGTGCCAGCATAGGACGGAACACAGATACGCAGTATTTT | CASIGRNTDTQYF | . | 13 | . | TRBJ2-3 | TRBV28
TGTGCCAGCAGCCCGCGGGTGACCCAGAACACTGAAGCTTTCTTT | CASSPRVTQNTEAFF | few | 15 | . | TRBJ1-1 | TRBV7-9
TGTGCCAGCTCACCAGCAGGGGCCAAGAACACTGAAGCTTTCTTT | CASSPAGAKNTEAFF | few | 15 | . | TRBJ1-1 | TRBV18
TGTGCCAGCAGACGCCCCCATGACTCCGGGGATTCACCCCTCCAATTT | CASRRPHDSGDSPLQF | . | 16 | . | TRBJ1-6 | TRBV28
TGTGCCAGCAGTTTTGCGGGGCCTACAGATACGCAGTATTTT | CASSFAGPTDTQYF | . | 14 | . | TRBJ2-3 | TRBV28
TGTGCCAGCAGCATGAGCCGGCTTTCAGATACGCAGTATTTT | CASSMSRLSDTQYF | . | 14 | . | TRBJ2-3 | TRBV9
TGTGCCAGCAGTTACACCTACAGGGCCGGGGGTTCACCCCTCAACTTT | CASSYTYRAGGSPLNF | . | 16 | . | TRBJ1-6 | TRBV6-5
TGTGCCAGTAGTATAGTTGAGGGCCTAAAGAGGCGAGCTTTCTTT | CASSIVEGLKRRAFF | . | 15 | . | TRBJ1-1 | TRBV19
TGTGCCAGCAGCCCTAGGGGTGGGGAATCGAACTCACCCCTCCACTTT | CASSPRGGESNSPLHF | few | 16 | . | TRBJ1-6 | TRBV7-8
TGTGCCAGCAGCTTAGGTCAGGGAAACGATCAGCCCCAGCATTTT | CASSLGQGNDQPQHF | few | 15 | . | TRBJ1-5 | TRBV7-9
TGCAGTGCTAGTGGAAATCTGGGACTGGGCTTAGTCGACGAGCAGTACTTC | CSASGNLGLGLVDEQYF | . | 17 | . | TRBJ2-7 | TRBV20-1
TGCAGCGTTGGACGATGGTGGGAGCAGTTCTTC | CSVGRWWEQFF | . | 11 | . | TRBJ2-1 | TRBV29-1